The following is a TCR beta chain sequence with its context. No antigen is known for it. The data were taken from a study of cytomegalovirus exposure and HLA in healthy donors. Study results and limitations: Whilst most TCR sequences proved rare, a subset of public TCRs occurred across many donors. According to the study, 150 to 200 TCR beta chains were cytomegalovirus-associated. Per published reports, the classifier diagnosed cytomegalovirus status with high specificity and sensitivity.

These donors were members of the roughly 120-subject validation cohort, a group separate from the approximately 670-subject first cohort. Only in-frame clones appear in the TCRdb table, and some are missing; sequencing was by immunoSEQ multiplex PCR. The table has under 250,000 clones, around 90% seen once; the top ten hold about 2%. The CDR3 runs 15 residues. Germline V gene data show CDR1 as SGHNT and CDR2 as YYREEE (reference sequence). Losses at the gene ends were 0 bases for V and 6 bases for J; bases not matched to a gene: 9. This clonotype was obtained from a woman younger than 35 in good health and CMV-seropositive. V and J are TRBV5-4 and TRBJ2-7; 7 bases fit TRBD1. The specimen was PBMCs. CDR3 sequence reads: CASSLGAGDRGEQYF. DNA for the CDR3: TGTGCCAGCAGCTTGGGGGCAGGGGACAGAGGCGAGCAGTACTTC. The full variable domain, in which reference TRBV5-4 and TRBJ2-7 provide the parts outside the CDR3, is ETGVTQSPTHLIKTRGQQVTLRCSSQSGHNTVSWYQQALGQGPQFIFQYYREEENGRGNFPPRFSGLQFPNYSSELNVNALELDDSALYLCASSLGAGDRGEQYFGPGTRLTVT.